Below are 24 T cell receptor beta chains sequenced from a single sample in a study of T cell responses to AZD1222 COVID-19 vaccine. Data came from immunoSEQ multiplex PCR; TCRdb stores just in-frame clones and leaves some out. The sample contains tens of thousands of clones, over 80% of which appear only once. Material: peripheral blood, obtained on day 0 of MenACWY control vaccination. These receptors were obtained from an adult in good health.

This chain joins TRBV21-1 and TRBJ2-3; the table gives TRBD1 as D, unverified against the DNA. TRBV21-1 is recorded as a pseudogene. This CDR3 has 16 residues. The CDR3 DNA reads TGTGCCAGCAGCTTACAGAGGGGGCGATGGACAGATACGCAGTATTTT. This sequence encodes CASSLQRGRWTDTQYF.

This rearrangement joins TRBV5-8 to TRBJ1-3; 9 positions match TRBD1. In germline, CDR1 is SGHTS, CDR2 YDEGEE. The CDR3 has 14 residues. The trim removed 4 bases at V and 7 bases at J, leaving 6 bases unmatched. For the CDR3, the DNA is TGTGCCAGCAGCCCGCGAGGACAGGGGAACACCATATATTTT. Residues: CASSPRGQGNTIYF.

This sequence joins TRBV5-1 and TRBJ2-1; 7 bases align to TRBD2. The germline CDR1 and CDR2 sequences are SGHRS and YFSETQ. V trimming: 3 bases; J trimming: 4 bases; junction bases outside the gene matches: 4. The CDR3 is made up of 14 amino acids. The CDR3 DNA reads as TGCGCCAGCAGCTCGTCTAGCGGTTACAATGAGCAGTTCTTC. Amino acids: CASSSSSGYNEQFF.

The chain recombines TRBV6-5 with TRBJ1-5; TRBD1 is a possible D gene (5 bases). Germline V lookup: CDR1 MNHEY, CDR2 SVGAGI. V was shortened by 4 bases and J by 9 bases, with 13 bases between the two germline ends. This CDR3 has 13 amino acids. The CDR3 coding sequence is TGTGCCAGCAGTTGGGGCACCGGACGGCCCCAGCATTTT. Its protein product is CASSWGTGRPQHF.

The chain has TRBV9 and TRBJ2-2; D remains unclear. The V gene lost 3 bases and the J gene lost 7 bases, with 10 bases spanning the gap. The length of the CDR3 is 13 residues. The germline CDR1 and CDR2 sequences are SGDLS and YYNGEE. The CDR3 sequence is CASSAPWVGELFF. In DNA form, the CDR3 reads TGTGCCAGCAGCGCGCCGTGGGTCGGGGAGCTGTTTTTT.

V usage is TRBV6-5 and J usage is TRBJ1-2; TRBD1 might be the D (6 bases). The V end lost 10 bases, the J end lost 6 bases, and 21 bases lay between the germline ends. The germline V gene encodes CDR1 MNHEY and CDR2 SVGAGI. The CDR3 length is 14 residues. CDR3 amino acids: CATGKTGRKHGYTF. CDR3 coding DNA: TGTGCCACCGGAAAAACAGGGAGGAAGCATGGCTACACCTTC.

The chain uses TRBV7-6 and TRBJ2-7; TRBD2 matches 11 bases. The CDR3 covers 15 residues. Per the germline V gene, CDR1 is SGHVS and CDR2 is FNYEAQ. With 5 bases clipped from V and 0 bases from J, the junction kept 3 bases outside the gene matches. The CDR3 DNA is TGTGCCAGCAGCCCCGGGACTAGCGGCTCCTACGAGCAGTACTTC. Protein product: CASSPGTSGSYEQYF. Full variable domain (outside the CDR3, taken from reference TRBV7-6 and TRBJ2-7): GAGVSQSPRYKVTKRGQDVALRCDPISGHVSLYWYRQALGQGPEFLTYFNYEAQQDKSGLPNDRFSAERPEGSISTLTIQRTEQRDSAMYRCASSPGTSGSYEQYFGPGTRLTVT.

J is TRBJ2-3 and V is TRBV6-5; possibly TRBD1 or TRBD2 for D (5 bases each). V lost 8 bases, J lost 0 bases, and 15 bases lay in between. Per germline, CDR1 MNHEY and CDR2 SVGAGI. The CDR3 totals 15 residues. The CDR3 sequence: CASGAGTRSTDTQYF. The CDR3 DNA reads TGTGCCAGCGGAGCCGGGACCAGAAGCACAGATACGCAGTATTTT.

V usage is TRBV5-4 and J usage is TRBJ2-7; the match to TRBD1 covers 7 bases. The CDR3 is 14 amino acids. The germline gives CDR1 SGHNT, CDR2 YYREEE (reference sequence). Trimming at V came to 3 bases and at J to 11 bases, leaving 14 bases not matched to a gene. CDR3 in DNA: TGTGCCAGCAGCTCTCGGACAGGAGGAGGCGACGAGTACTTC. Translated: CASSSRTGGGDEYF.

This clone was seen only once. This sequence joins TRBV27 and TRBJ1-6, with D possibly being TRBD1 (5 bases). Deletions cut 2 bases from V and 0 bases from J, with 8 bases between. CDR1 is MNHEY, CDR2 SMNVEV, per germline (reference sequence). This CDR3 region has 16 residues. CDR3 in amino acids: CASSLVRGSYNSPLHF. As DNA, the CDR3 is TGTGCCAGCAGTTTAGTGAGGGGCTCCTATAATTCACCCCTCCACTTT.

This clone was seen a single time. V usage is TRBV29-1 and J usage is TRBJ2-3; D is possibly TRBD2 (7 bases). Germline CDR1 is SQVTM and CDR2 is ANQGSEA. This CDR3 comprises 15 residues. V lost 4 bases to trimming and J lost 5 bases, with 19 bases between them. Here the CDR3 reads CSVAARERGEDTQYF. CDR3 nucleotides: TGCAGCGTTGCTGCGCGGGAGAGGGGGGAAGATACGCAGTATTTT.

The CDR3 bases are TGTGCCACCAGTGAAACTCTAGCGGGGCCCGGCACAGATACGCAGTATTTT. Translation: CATSETLAGPGTDTQYF. The chain links TRBV24-1 to TRBJ2-3; TRBD2 aligns across 9 bases. The V gene's germline CDR1 is KGHDR and CDR2 SFDVKD. Losses at the gene ends were 4 bases for V and 1 base for J; bases not matched to a gene: 8. This CDR3 has 17 residues.

The V call is TRBV7-2, the J call TRBJ2-7; 11 positions match TRBD2. This CDR3 region has 15 residues. Germline assignment: CDR1 SGHTA and CDR2 FQGNSA. The V and J ends lost 5 bases and 4 bases, in that order; junction bases with no gene match: 7. The CDR3 nucleotides are TGTGCCAGCAGCATCACTAGCGGGAGTTTATACGAGCAGTACTTC. Protein product: CASSITSGSLYEQYF.

The chain recombines TRBV7-8 with TRBJ2-7; 9 bases agree with TRBD1. J lost 5 bases, V lost 5 bases, and 7 bases had no gene match. This CDR3 spans 14 amino acids. From germline, CDR1 is SGHVS and CDR2 FQNEAQ. The CDR3 DNA reads TGTGCCAGCAGCATATACAGGGGGCTGGACGAGCAGTACTTC. Residues: CASSIYRGLDEQYF.

V usage is TRBV5-6 and J usage is TRBJ1-1; D gene uncertain. The CDR3 is made up of 12 amino acids. The germline V and J ends were trimmed by 0 bases and 4 bases, with 4 bases remaining between them. Germline CDR1 reads SGHDT; CDR2 reads YYEEEE. The CDR3, as DNA: TGTGCCAGCAGCTTGGCCGTCACTGAAGCTTTCTTT. Translation: CASSLAVTEAFF.

This chain joins TRBV5-1 and TRBJ2-3; D might be TRBD1 or TRBD2, each matching 5 bases. The V and J ends lost 4 bases and 0 bases respectively, with 9 bases between them. The CDR3 loop spans 14 amino acids. Germline V gives CDR1 SGHRS, CDR2 YFSETQ. In DNA form, the CDR3 reads TGCGCCAGCAGCCCGGGACGGAGCACAGATACGCAGTATTTT. This encodes CASSPGRSTDTQYF.

The genes are TRBV4-3 and TRBJ2-1; 8 bases fit TRBD2. This CDR3 region has 16 residues. V shed 4 bases and J 6 bases; nucleotides not matched to a gene: 11. Looked up from germline, CDR1 is LGHNA and CDR2 is YSLEER. CDR3 DNA sequence: TGCGCCAGCAGCCCTCTAAACGGGACTAGGGGCAATGAGCAGTTCTTC. It specifies CASSPLNGTRGNEQFF.

The rearrangement joins TRBV5-1 to TRBJ2-7; possibly TRBD1 or TRBD2 for D (5 bases each). The CDR3 runs to 13 residues. Germline-derived CDR1 and CDR2 are SGHRS and YFSETQ. V was trimmed by 3 bases and J by 7 bases, leaving 14 bases between them. The CDR3 sequence: CASSSGTAEEQYF. The CDR3 region has the DNA TGCGCCAGCAGCTCGGGGACCGCTGAGGAGCAGTACTTC.

In nucleotides, the CDR3 is TGCGCCAGCAGTGATCACAGGGGGTCCTACGAGCAGTACTTC. Encoded protein: CASSDHRGSYEQYF. The chain joins TRBV10-1 to TRBJ2-7, with 8 bases that match TRBD1. Trimming at V came to 3 bases and at J to 1 base, leaving 2 bases not matched to a gene. In germline, CDR1 is WNHNN, CDR2 SYGVQD (reference sequence). The CDR3 covers 14 residues.

This chain uses TRBV7-9 with TRBJ1-1; TRBD1 matches at 7 bases. Germline trimming cut 4 bases from V and 0 bases from J; bases unmatched to any gene: 2. The CDR3 has 14 amino acids. Germline V gene sequence: CDR1 SEHNR, CDR2 FQNEAQ (reference sequence). CDR3 DNA sequence: TGTGCCAGCAGCTCAGGACAGGTGAACACTGAAGCTTTCTTT. Its translation is CASSSGQVNTEAFF.

The chain joins TRBV7-8 to TRBJ2-1; perhaps TRBD1 as D (5 bases). This CDR3 comprises 18 residues. Looked up from germline, CDR1 is SGHVS and CDR2 is FQNEAQ. V was shortened by 5 bases and J by 4 bases, with 24 bases between the two germline ends. The CDR3 protein is CASSLDSKKTSGYNEQFF. The CDR3 DNA reads TGTGCCAGCAGCCTAGACAGCAAGAAAACCAGTGGGTACAATGAGCAGTTCTTC.

The V call is TRBV2, the J call TRBJ1-1; unclear D gene. V lost 2 bases and J lost 5, with 9 bases in between. Germline V gene lookup returns CDR1 SNHLY and CDR2 FYNNEI. CDR3 length: 13 residues. The CDR3 is CASSERIGTEAFF. The CDR3 bases are TGTGCCAGCAGTGAAAGGATCGGTACTGAAGCTTTCTTT. The variable domain in full, with the rest retrieved from reference TRBV2 and TRBJ1-1, is EPEVTQTPSHQVTQMGQEVILRCVPISNHLYFYWYRQILGQKVEFLVSFYNNEISEKSEIFDDQFSVERPDGSNFTLKIRSTKLEDSAMYFCASSERIGTEAFFGQGTRLTVV.

This chain connects TRBV11-2 to TRBJ1-1, with D unresolved. Trimming took off 5 bases at V and 4 bases at J, with 11 bases between the two ends. The CDR3 contains 13 residues. Per germline, CDR1 SGHAT and CDR2 FQNNGV. Here the CDR3 DNA reads TGTGCCAGCAGCCCCATACGGGCCACTGAAGCTTTCTTT. Its protein product is CASSPIRATEAFF.

This chain's CDR3 is CASSPLSGAQPDTQYF. The CDR3 coding sequence is TGTGCCAGCTCACCACTGTCTGGGGCCCAGCCAGATACGCAGTATTTT. The chain carries TRBV18 and TRBJ2-3; D possibly corresponds to TRBD1 (5 bases). Per germline, CDR1 KGHSH and CDR2 LQKENI. The V end lost 1 base, the J end lost 4 bases, and 15 bases lay between the germline ends. This CDR3 is built from 16 residues.